Listed here is a single TCR beta chain. This CDR3 is built from 14 residues. The germline gives CDR1 LNHDA, CDR2 SQIVND (reference sequence). Trimming took 11 bases from V and 6 from J; bases not matched to a gene: 11. This record belongs to a study of PD-L1 blockade in urothelial cancer. As for time point: pretreatment peripheral blood. The protocol was immunoSEQ multiplex PCR, while the TCRdb copy is restricted to in-frame clones and leaves out a portion. The table lists 90,000 to 100,000 clones, nearly 90% of them singletons. This sequence joins TRBV19 and TRBJ2-2; 8 bases map to TRBD1. Sequenced material: PBMCs, taken around atezolizumab (anti-PD-L1) treatment. This TCR derives from a man aged 55 to 69 with urothelial cancer. The CDR3 spells CAGRQGQDAGELFF. The CDR3 bases are TGTGCCGGAAGACAGGGACAGGACGCCGGGGAGCTGTTTTTT.